What follows are 29 T cell receptor beta chains derived from one specimen sequenced in a study of chemoradiotherapy in HPV16-positive cancers. Sequencing was performed with immunoSEQ multiplex PCR; in TCRdb, only in-frame clones are kept and a portion is missing. This table has approximately 5,000 clones, approximately 93% appearing once. This material was collected from a patient who underwent chemoradiotherapy. These receptors came from a human donor with HPV-associated anogenital cancer.

The chain carries TRBV2 and TRBJ1-5; D remains unclear. The germline V and J ends were trimmed by 0 bases and 8 bases, with 14 bases remaining between them. Looked up from germline, CDR1 is SNHLY and CDR2 is FYNNEI. This CDR3 comprises 15 residues. As DNA, the CDR3 is TGTGCCAGCAGTGAAGCGCGCACATCGTGGAAGCCCCAGCATTTT. Its protein product is CASSEARTSWKPQHF.

This chain connects TRBV11-1 to TRBJ1-1; D might be TRBD1 (5 bases). The CDR3 extends over 17 amino acids. Trimming stripped 5 bases from V and 5 bases from J, with 24 bases between. Germline CDR1 and CDR2: SGHAT and FQDESV (reference sequence). The CDR3 sequence is CASSPGFGGSAETEAFF. DNA of the CDR3: TGTGCCAGCAGCCCGGGGTTTGGGGGGAGTGCGGAGACTGAAGCTTTCTTT.

This chain joins TRBV10-3 and TRBJ2-7; D uncertain. Trimming cost V 0 bases and J 10 bases, with 19 bases left between them. Germline loops: CDR1 ENHRY, CDR2 SYGVKD. The CDR3 sequence is 15 residues long. This CDR3 reads CAISESSELWSQQYF. DNA for the CDR3: TGTGCCATCAGTGAGTCCTCCGAGCTTTGGAGCCAACAGTACTTC.

The rearrangement links TRBV7-8 to TRBJ1-1, with 7 bases lining up with TRBD1. The trim removed 1 base at V and 4 bases at J, leaving 9 bases unmatched. The germline CDR1 and CDR2 sequences are SGHVS and FQNEAQ. This CDR3 region has 16 residues. As DNA, the CDR3 is TGTGCCAGCAGCTTAGTAAAGGGGGCGGTTCCCACTGAAGCTTTCTTT. Translating it yields CASSLVKGAVPTEAFF.

This clone appeared once. The chain uses TRBV7-8 and TRBJ2-3; tentatively, D is TRBD1 or TRBD2 (5 bases each). CDR1 is SGHVS and CDR2 is FQNEAQ in the germline V gene. The CDR3 extends over 17 amino acids. Trimming took off 2 bases at V and 4 bases at J, with 19 bases between the two ends. The CDR3 loop is CASSLTVGLTGPDTQYF. DNA for the CDR3: TGTGCCAGCAGCTTAACCGTGGGGTTAACGGGACCAGATACGCAGTATTTT.

The chain recombines TRBV28 with TRBJ2-1; D possibly matches TRBD1 or TRBD2 (6 bases each). Germline V gene lookup returns CDR1 MDHEN and CDR2 SYDVKM. V gave up 3 bases and J gave up 4 bases, with 13 bases separating them. The CDR3 has 15 residues. The CDR3 coding sequence is TGTGCCAGCAGTTTTTGGGGGGCGGAGTACAATGAGCAGTTCTTC. Translation gives CASSFWGAEYNEQFF. The whole variable domain, filled in from reference TRBV28 and TRBJ2-1, reads DVKVTQSSRYLVKRTGEKVFLECVQDMDHENMFWYRQDPGLGLRLIYFSYDVKMKEKGDIPEGYSVSREKKERFSLILESASTNQTSMYLCASSFWGAEYNEQFFGPGTRLTVL.

The chain is built from TRBV29-1 and TRBJ2-5; the match to TRBD2 covers 16 bases. Germline CDR1 and CDR2: SQVTM and ANQGSEA. After removal of 4 bases from V and 4 bases from J, the junction contained 6 bases not matched to a gene. The length of the CDR3 is 16 residues. The CDR3 spells CSVVGTSGGAVETQYF. CDR3 sequence (DNA): TGCAGCGTTGTGGGGACTAGCGGGGGGGCGGTAGAGACCCAGTACTTC.

The J gene is TRBJ1-1, the V gene TRBV9; D is undetermined. Trimming shortened V by 6 bases and J by 5 bases, and 8 bases separated the two germline ends. The germline gives CDR1 SGDLS, CDR2 YYNGEE. This CDR3 contains 11 residues. CDR3 protein: CASTRATEAFF. In DNA form, the CDR3 reads TGTGCCAGCACGAGGGCAACTGAAGCTTTCTTT.

This clone was seen a single time. The chain is built from TRBV5-6 and TRBJ1-1; D remains ambiguous. Germline V lookup: CDR1 SGHDT, CDR2 YYEEEE. V lost 3 bases, J lost 1 base, and 4 bases lay in between. This CDR3 is built from 12 residues. The CDR3 protein is CASSWGNTEAFF. CDR3 in DNA: TGTGCCAGCAGCTGGGGGAACACTGAAGCTTTCTTT.

The rearrangement links TRBV20-1 to TRBJ1-2, with unresolved D. Germline CDR1 is DFQATT and CDR2 is SNEGSKA (reference sequence). Trimming cost V 6 bases and J 6 bases, with 2 bases left between them. This CDR3 contains 8 residues. As DNA, the CDR3 is TGCAGTGCCAATGGCTACACCTTC. The encoded protein is CSANGYTF.

The chain joins TRBV5-1 to TRBJ2-3; D is ambiguous. This CDR3 contains 14 residues. Trimming left V 1 base short and J 1 base short, with 7 bases between. Germline values: CDR1 SGHRS, CDR2 YFSETQ. CDR3 sequence (DNA): TGCGCCAGCAGCTTGTTCCAGGGCACAGATACGCAGTATTTT. This codes for CASSLFQGTDTQYF. Using reference TRBV5-1 and TRBJ2-3 for the parts outside the CDR3, the full variable domain is KAGVTQTPRYLIKTRGQQVTLSCSPISGHRSVSWYQQTPGQGLQFLFEYFSETQRNKGNFPGRFSGRQFSNSRSEMNVSTLELGDSALYLCASSLFQGTDTQYFGPGTRLTVL.

V gene TRBV7-2 combines with J gene TRBJ2-3; 7 bases agree with TRBD1. V shed 4 bases, J shed 4 bases, and the junction held 5 bases outside the gene matches. Germline V gene sequence: CDR1 SGHTA, CDR2 FQGNSA. The length of the CDR3 is 14 residues. The CDR3 sequence is CASSSYRGPDTQYF. CDR3 coding DNA: TGTGCCAGCAGCTCCTACAGGGGCCCAGATACGCAGTATTTT.

This rearrangement joins TRBV28 to TRBJ1-5; D call uncertain. Germline lookup yields CDR1 MDHEN and CDR2 SYDVKM. V lost 5 bases to trimming and J lost 5 bases, with 13 bases between them. The CDR3 is 14 residues long. DNA of the CDR3: TGTGCCAGCAGTCCTCCGGGGTACCATCAGCCCCAGCATTTT. Residues: CASSPPGYHQPQHF.

This chain uses TRBV4-3 with TRBJ1-2, with D perhaps TRBD1 (5 bases). This CDR3 spans 16 amino acids. Trimming removed 0 bases at V and 4 bases at J, with 15 bases between. Germline V gene data show CDR1 as LGHNA and CDR2 as YSLEER. The CDR3 DNA sequence: TGCGCCAGCAGCCAAGATAGTGGAGGGGCCCCCTATGGCTACACCTTC. Translating it yields CASSQDSGGAPYGYTF.

The chain couples TRBV30 to TRBJ1-2; 7 bases are a match to TRBD1. Germline trimming cut 0 bases from V and 4 bases from J; bases unmatched to any gene: 2. The CDR3 covers 13 residues. Germline V gene data show CDR1 as GTSNPN and CDR2 as SVGIG (reference sequence). The CDR3 loop is CAWSVNRGYGYTF. The CDR3 region has the DNA TGTGCCTGGAGTGTAAACAGGGGCTATGGCTACACCTTC. Full variable domain (rest looked up from reference TRBV30 and TRBJ1-2): SQTIHQWPATLVQPVGSPLSLECTVEGTSNPNLYWYRQAAGRGLQLLFYSVGIGQISSEVPQNLSASRPQDRQFILSSKKLLLSDSGFYLCAWSVNRGYGYTFGSGTRLTVV.

The chain links TRBV7-2 to TRBJ2-6; D not certain. Trimming pared 0 bases from V and 2 bases from J, leaving 8 bases between. The CDR3 is made up of 16 amino acids. Germline CDR1 reads SGHTA; CDR2 reads FQGNSA. CDR3 loop: CASSLAVQAGANVLTF. Here the CDR3 DNA reads TGTGCCAGCAGCTTAGCTGTACAAGCTGGGGCCAACGTCCTGACTTTC.

V is TRBV29-1 and J is TRBJ2-3; a weak D match, TRBD2 (6 bases). The CDR3 is made up of 12 amino acids. The germline V gene encodes CDR1 SQVTM and CDR2 ANQGSEA. V was cut by 3 bases and J by 8 bases, with 12 bases left in between. CDR3 in amino acids: CSVDADYLTQYF. The CDR3 DNA sequence: TGCAGCGTTGATGCGGACTACCTTACGCAGTATTTT.

The V gene is TRBV11-2, the J gene TRBJ1-1, with TRBD1 as a possible D gene (6 bases). The germline gives CDR1 SGHAT, CDR2 FQNNGV. V lost 4 bases, J lost 11 bases, and 20 bases lay in between. CDR3 length: 14 amino acids. The CDR3 DNA follows: TGTGCCAGCAGCTCAATTCAGGGGATAGCTACGGCTTTCTTT. Residues: CASSSIQGIATAFF.

The V and J genes are TRBV4-3 and TRBJ1-1; possible D gene TRBD1, 6 bases. The CDR3 has 15 amino acids. Between the trimmed V and J ends, which lost 0 bases and 10 bases, there was a span of 18 bases. Germline V gene lookup returns CDR1 LGHNA and CDR2 YSLEER. CDR3 nucleotide sequence: TGCGCCAGCAGCCAAGATCGCGGGGGCCTACAAGTAGCTTTCTTT. This codes for CASSQDRGGLQVAFF.

The V and J genes are TRBV6-5 and TRBJ2-1, with D possibly called TRBD1 or TRBD2 (5 bases each). Deletions cut 6 bases from V and 11 bases from J, with 17 bases between. The CDR3 covers 13 residues. CDR1 and CDR2 (germline): MNHEY, SVGAGI. The CDR3 protein is CASRQPGAGKQFF. DNA for the CDR3: TGTGCCAGCAGACAACCCGGGGCGGGTAAGCAGTTCTTC.

J is TRBJ2-6 and V is TRBV5-6; D remains unclear. Germline CDR1 reads SGHDT; CDR2 reads YYEEEE. V was shortened by 6 bases and J by 2 bases, with 12 bases between the two germline ends. The CDR3 runs 15 residues. CDR3 sequence (DNA): TGTGCCAGCAAGAGAGGATTAGCTGGGGCCAACGTCCTGACTTTC. Its protein product is CASKRGLAGANVLTF.

V and J are TRBV28 and TRBJ2-2; D is possibly TRBD1 (7 bases). This CDR3 spans 19 amino acids. Trimming took off 6 bases at V and 3 bases at J, with 26 bases between the two ends. Germline CDR1 is MDHEN and CDR2 is SYDVKM. In DNA, the CDR3 is TGTGCCAGCAGCCCCCGAGGGGGGTCAGGGGGGCGTCACACCGGGGAGCTGTTTTTT. Translating gives CASSPRGGSGGRHTGELFF. The entire variable domain, with the rest obtained from reference TRBV28 and TRBJ2-2, is as follows: DVKVTQSSRYLVKRTGEKVFLECVQDMDHENMFWYRQDPGLGLRLIYFSYDVKMKEKGDIPEGYSVSREKKERFSLILESASTNQTSMYLCASSPRGGSGGRHTGELFFGEGSRLTVL.

This sequence joins TRBV29-1 and TRBJ2-7, with D tentatively TRBD1 or TRBD2 (5 bases each). Germline V lookup: CDR1 SQVTM, CDR2 ANQGSEA. The CDR3 covers 13 residues. V lost 4 bases, J lost 0 bases, and 10 bases lay in between. The CDR3 coding sequence is TGCAGCGTTGGATCTGGGGGCTCCTACGAGCAGTACTTC. This translates into CSVGSGGSYEQYF.

This clone was counted once. The V and J genes are TRBV5-4 and TRBJ1-1; no firm D call. Trimming shortened V by 2 bases and J by 7 bases, and 12 bases separated the two germline ends. Looked up from germline, CDR1 is SGHNT and CDR2 is YYREEE (reference sequence). CDR3 size: 13 residues. The CDR3 DNA sequence: TGTGCCAGCAGCTTTGACGTGAGGAGTGAAGCTTTCTTT. Encoded protein: CASSFDVRSEAFF.

This clone appeared once. The chain couples TRBV6-5 to TRBJ2-3; TRBD1 aligns across 10 bases. This CDR3 region has 15 residues. The junction had 9 bases not matched to a gene; V was cut back by 6 bases and J by 6 bases. Germline V gene data show CDR1 as MNHEY and CDR2 as SVGAGI. CDR3 coding DNA: TGTGCCAGCAGGAAGGACAGGGGGTCGTCGGATACGCAGTATTTT. Protein sequence: CASRKDRGSSDTQYF.

The chain carries TRBV25-1 and TRBJ1-6; 7 nucleotides agree with TRBD1. CDR3 length: 16 amino acids. The junction had 13 bases not matched to a gene; V was cut back by 6 bases and J by 8 bases. Per the germline V gene, CDR1 is MGHDK and CDR2 is SYGVNS. The DNA of the CDR3 is TGTGCCAGCAGCGACACCAGACAGGGTTTTGATTCACCCCTCCACTTT. It translates to CASSDTRQGFDSPLHF.

The chain carries TRBV19 and TRBJ2-3; unclear D gene. V was cut by 4 bases and J by 0 bases, with 14 bases left in between. The length of the CDR3 is 16 residues. Per the germline V gene, CDR1 is LNHDA and CDR2 is SQIVND (reference sequence). The CDR3 DNA is TGTGCCAGTAGTACTATGACACCTATGAGCACAGATACGCAGTATTTT. As protein: CASSTMTPMSTDTQYF.

The chain combines TRBV9 with TRBJ1-1; D is undetermined. CDR1 SGDLS and CDR2 YYNGEE come from the germline V gene. The CDR3 is 13 amino acids. V was shortened by 4 bases and J by 1 base, with 8 bases between the two germline ends. The CDR3 protein is CASSTPGNTEAFF. The CDR3 DNA sequence: TGTGCCAGCAGCACCCCAGGGAACACTGAAGCTTTCTTT.

Here the CDR3 DNA reads TGTGCCAGCAAGGAAGCGGGGGTCCACACCGGGGAGCTGTTTTTT. It is translated as CASKEAGVHTGELFF. This chain joins TRBV28 and TRBJ2-2; 8 bases map to TRBD2. This CDR3 comprises 15 residues. CDR1 and CDR2 from the germline V gene are MDHEN and SYDVKM. The junction had 7 bases not matched to a gene; V was cut back by 7 bases and J by 3 bases.